This paragraph covers one T cell receptor beta chain sequence. Its target antigen remains unknown. No base qualities exist here, and no much larger clone lies one base off it. In total, 666 healthy bone marrow donors made up the cohort. At the time of sampling, all cohort members were nominally healthy, though unrecorded immune exposures were likely present. The donor tested CMV seropositive and was one of the 289 seropositive cohort members. Each donor provided a peripheral blood sample, and peripheral blood mononuclear cells were used for TCR beta sequencing. Genomic DNA extraction from the blood cell samples was performed with the Qiagen DNeasy Blood Extraction Kit. The data originate from a study of cytomegalovirus exposure and HLA in healthy donors (TCRdb year 2017). Study-wide context: An earlier analysis of around 600 of the donors reported 250 to 350 Gb of sequence data and around 120 million unique TCR beta sequences from about 180 million T cells. The aim of the study was to test whether cataloging public T cell receptors could identify signatures of past pathogen exposure. Every discovery cohort repertoire had been produced on one sequencing platform. To decide whether each TCR beta V gene segment behaved as functional or pseudogenic, an earlier analysis of 587 of the donors relied on high-throughput TCR beta sequencing. Across about 370 genotyped donors of the cohort, an average of approximately 240,000 unique TCR beta nucleotide sequences per donor were sequenced, and roughly a sixth of those sequences were non-productive. Besides the first cohort of hundreds of subjects, a separate validation cohort made up of over 95 different subjects was used. The study profiled the T cell repertoires of 500 to 800 subjects by immunosequencing and related them to cytomegalovirus serostatus. HLA typing covered class I and class II loci at four-digit resolution. Rather than drawing on any new phenotypic data, the later analysis identified candidate immune exposures from TCR beta sequences and the way those sequences occurred across donors. A later genetic analysis took genome-wide SNP genotypes for about three fifths of the roughly 700 donors and used that subset as a discovery cohort. A few DR-DQ haplotypes were treated as single units for association and clustering because of strong linkage in the cohort. To predict cytomegalovirus infection status, the study combined high-throughput TCR immunosequencing, statistical association of individual TCRs with disease status, and machine learning. A later analysis re-examined previously published TCR beta repertoires from several hundred donors and added high-resolution HLA genotyping to investigate patterns of TCR occurrence. The number of donors typed differed by locus, with about 629-640 for A, B, C, DRB1 and DQB1, approximately 500 for DQA1, about 610 for DPA1, and 472 for DPB1. Donor age, sex, ethnicity and CMV serostatus were compiled together with the repertoire data. Among the approximately 400 genotyped donors, approximately 77% belonged to the genetic ancestry cluster associated with self-reported Caucasian donors. An early release that covered approximately 600 HLA-typed donors contained approximately 320 gigabases of sequencing data and 70 million to 100 million unique TCR sequences. The paper as a whole reports these results and caveats: In a later analysis, most CMV-associated TCR beta chains were found to appear HLA-restricted, with HLA associations seemingly driven largely by CMV exposure. It was suggested by the authors that the approach could potentially be generalized to other disease states and immunological phenotypes. The study gave a list of 150 to 200 TCR beta chains associated with cytomegalovirus. Most TCR sequences were seen in very few donors, while some public TCRs were found in many individuals. Strong co-occurrence of HLA alleles, especially DR and DQ, made assigning TCR associations to individual alleles difficult. Linkage disequilibrium might explain the correlated functional status among segregating V segments, but an unknown experimental factor could not be ruled out. A further reported finding was that TCR beta sequences accurately predicted the HLA-A and HLA-B alleles for most subjects in the first cohort. Specific HLA alleles were associated with roughly 17,000 TCR beta sequences at a false discovery rate of 0.05 in a later analysis. A later analysis reported that several top co-occurrence clusters appeared linked to parvovirus B19, influenza, CMV and Epstein-Barr virus. An association between a missense DCLRE1C variant and V-gene and J-gene trimming of TCR beta chains was found in a later genetic analysis and replicated in an independent cohort. Sequencing depth was assumed to be roughly uniform across donors in the presence/absence analyses, though that assumption may not hold. A few of the identified cytomegalovirus-associated TCR beta chains were confirmed in vitro to be specific for cytomegalovirus antigens. Because HLA typing was missing for some donors at each locus, association tests included only the typed subset. For the cohort, immune exposure information was limited to CMV serostatus. In a later analysis, HLA-associated TCR beta chains showed more clonal expansion and lower generation probabilities than non-associated chains that were equally common. An earlier analysis of around 540 of the donors showed that most TCR beta V segments appeared in productive rearrangements either about 87% or about 30% of the time, which broadly matched IMGT annotations. Because counts were too low, roughly 17 rarely observed V segments, including chromosome 9 orphons, were left out of the earlier analysis of some 640 of the donors. A later genetic analysis reported fewer N-insertions in productive TCRs among donors in an Asian-associated ancestry cluster than the roughly 640-donor mean. A later analysis found that TCR association rates varied across HLA loci, with DRB1 alleles showing the most associated TCRs and HLA-C alleles the fewest. The classifier was reported to diagnose cytomegalovirus status with high specificity and sensitivity in both the original and validation cohorts. Because the 87-base-pair reads could not distinguish some IMGT-functional V segments, including TRBV6-2 and TRBV6-3, those segments were excluded. The sequencing pipeline was judged likely to have produced a cluster of highly shared sequence variants as a technical artifact. The cohort was sequenced for TCR beta chains only, and without alpha or paired-chain data the features that could be detected were limited.

V is reduced by 0 bases and J by 2 bases, leaving a spacing of 9 bases between them. Per the germline V gene, MGHDK is the CDR1 and SYGVNS is the CDR2. The cysteine opens and the phenylalanine closes a CDR3 of 15 amino acids. Only the CDR3 portion is preserved as DNA: 45 bases, with reading frame beginning at the first base. Library generation was performed with the immunoSEQ multiplex PCR assay. For the multiplex PCR, a mixture combining 60 forward primers for TCR Vbeta segments and 13 reverse primers for TCR Jbeta segments was used. The CDR3 region of rearranged TCR beta genes was amplified from genomic DNA by a multiplex PCR assay. The Illumina HiSeq System was used to sequence the amplified TCR beta libraries as 87-base-pair reads. Concerning the study's data processing: In a later analysis, some 80 million unique TCR beta chains were counted across the approximately 620 repertoires, and roughly 11 million of these chains were shared by at least two donors. Raw reads were error-corrected and collapsed into unique sequences with a nearest-neighbor algorithm that merged closely related sequences to remove PCR and sequencing errors. Alignment of CDR3 sequences to IMGT reference sequences was used to assign V, D and J gene segments. For a sequence to be retained, a match of at least six nucleotides to both a V gene segment and a J gene segment was required. Rearrangements were called productive when the CDR3 lacked stop codons and stayed in frame with V and J; all others were non-productive. Following IMGT convention, CDR3 was defined as the stretch from the second conserved V-encoded cysteine up to the conserved J-encoded phenylalanine. Sequences without an unambiguous match to a single V gene segment were excluded from the earlier analysis of several hundred of the donors. In an earlier analysis of more than 500 of the donors, a V segment was called functional when productive rearrangements were above 56.7%, and segregating when the standard deviation between donors exceeded 5%. A statistical classification framework was developed to diagnose cytomegalovirus status using the catalog of TCR beta chain sequences. V and J gene assignment, in a later analysis, came from comparing TCR nucleotide sequences with IMGT/GENE-DB human TR gene sequences. The TCRdist pipeline was used in a later analysis to assign CDR3 sequences and most-parsimonious VDJ recombination scenarios. In a later analysis, each TCR beta chain was defined by its CDR3 amino acid sequence together with its V-gene family, and reads lacking a unique V-gene family were excluded. To address suspected cross-contamination and a sequencing artifact, a later analysis removed roughly 640 highly shared, low-generation-probability nucleotide sequences. In a later analysis, a clonal expansion index was calculated for each public chain from normalized within-repertoire ranks of inferred template counts. Generation probabilities in a later analysis came from a VDJ recombination model fitted to out-of-frame rearrangements, and those results were checked against IGoR. A later analysis scored TCR-TCR, TCR-HLA and TCR-CMV co-occurrence with hypergeometric tests, applying a repertoire-size bias correction to TCR pairs. In a later analysis, false discovery rates were estimated by permuting HLA or CMV assignments 20 times. A later analysis grouped co-occurring TCRs with DBSCAN, adding TCRdist sequence similarity when clustering within HLA-allele-positive subsets. For co-occurrence clustering, repertoires with fewer than 30,000 or more than 120,000 public chains were excluded, along with roughly five repertoires with anomalous nucleotide sharing. TCRdb's version of the immuneACCESS table is confined to in-frame rearrangements and falls short of the full clone set. An unresolved V gene accounts for under half of the shortfall where checked; the remainder is of unknown origin. The V and J calls and clone size were taken over from that table, and D and trimming were inferred from the DNA. Here the sample has 150,000 to 200,000 clones; less than 90% occur a single time. About 4% of the sample rests with the top ten.

The chain joins TRBV25-1 to TRBJ2-3; a weak D assignment points to TRBD2 (5 bases agree). The sequenced sample consisted of PBMCs. The clonotype originates from a man aged 50 to 59 in good health and CMV-seropositive. The bases are TGTGCCAGCAGTGAATACAACGGGGACACAGATACGCAGTATTTT. The translation is CASSEYNGDTDTQYF.